This T cell receptor (beta chain) is from a study of T cell responses to AZD1222 COVID-19 vaccine. CDR1 and CDR2 from the germline V gene are SGHRS and YFSETQ. CDR3 size: 12 residues. V dropped 0 bases and J dropped 11 bases, with 12 bases sitting between them. Libraries were prepared by immunoSEQ multiplex PCR; TCRdb keeps only in-frame clonotypes and omits some of them. The sample has 100,000 to 150,000 clones; approximately 85% are singletons. The sequence was collected from an adult in good health. The chain couples TRBV5-1 to TRBJ2-7; a weak D match, TRBD1 (5 bases). This specimen was peripheral blood, taken on day 0 of AZD1222 vaccination. CDR3 nucleotide sequence: TGCGCCAGCAGCTTGGGGGGCAGGGATGAGTACTTC. This encodes CASSLGGRDEYF.